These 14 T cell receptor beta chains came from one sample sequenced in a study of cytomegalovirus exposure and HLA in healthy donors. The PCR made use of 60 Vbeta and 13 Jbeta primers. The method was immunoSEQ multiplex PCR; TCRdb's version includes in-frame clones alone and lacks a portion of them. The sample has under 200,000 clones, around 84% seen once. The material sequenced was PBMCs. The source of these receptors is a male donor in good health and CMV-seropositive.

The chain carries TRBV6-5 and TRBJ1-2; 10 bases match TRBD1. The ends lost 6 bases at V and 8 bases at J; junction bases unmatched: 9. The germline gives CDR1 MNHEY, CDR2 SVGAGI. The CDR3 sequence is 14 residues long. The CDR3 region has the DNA TGTGCCAGCAGAGAGACAGGGGGCCCCTTGGGCTACACCTTC. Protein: CASRETGGPLGYTF.

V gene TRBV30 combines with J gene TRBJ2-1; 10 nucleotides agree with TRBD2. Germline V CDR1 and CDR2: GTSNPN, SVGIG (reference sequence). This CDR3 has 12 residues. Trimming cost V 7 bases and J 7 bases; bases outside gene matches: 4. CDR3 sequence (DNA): TGTGCCTTGACTAGCGGGTATAATGAGCAGTTCTTC. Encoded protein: CALTSGYNEQFF. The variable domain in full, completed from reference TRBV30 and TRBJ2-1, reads SQTIHQWPATLVQPVGSPLSLECTVEGTSNPNLYWYRQAAGRGLQLLFYSVGIGQISSEVPQNLSASRPQDRQFILSSKKLLLSDSGFYLCALTSGYNEQFFGPGTRLTVL.

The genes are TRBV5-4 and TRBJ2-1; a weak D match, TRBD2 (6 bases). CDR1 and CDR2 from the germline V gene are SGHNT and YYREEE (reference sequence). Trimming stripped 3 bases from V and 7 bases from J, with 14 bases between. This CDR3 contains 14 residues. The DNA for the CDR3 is TGTGCCAGCAGCTCGGGACTGGACCGGAATGAGCAGTTCTTC. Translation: CASSSGLDRNEQFF.

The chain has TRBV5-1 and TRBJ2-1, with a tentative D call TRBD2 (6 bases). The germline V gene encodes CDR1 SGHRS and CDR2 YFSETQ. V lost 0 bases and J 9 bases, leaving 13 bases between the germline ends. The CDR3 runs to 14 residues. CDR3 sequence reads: CASSLGLVNTEQFF. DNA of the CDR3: TGCGCCAGCAGCTTGGGACTAGTGAACACTGAGCAGTTCTTC.

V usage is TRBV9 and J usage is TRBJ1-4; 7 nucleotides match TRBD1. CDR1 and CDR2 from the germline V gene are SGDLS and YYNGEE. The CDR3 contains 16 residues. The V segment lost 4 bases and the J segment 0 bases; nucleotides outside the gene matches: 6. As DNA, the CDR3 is TGTGCCAGCAGCCCCCGACAGGGTTCAACTAATGAAAAACTGTTTTTT. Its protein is CASSPRQGSTNEKLFF. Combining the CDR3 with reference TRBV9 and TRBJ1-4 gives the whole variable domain DSGVTQTPKHLITATGQRVTLRCSPRSGDLSVYWYQQSLDQGLQFLIQYYNGEERAKGNILERFSAQQFPDLHSELNLSSLELGDSALYFCASSPRQGSTNEKLFFGSGTQLSVL.

CDR3 in amino acids: CASSYQGESGYTF. The CDR3 DNA is TGTGCCAGCAGTTATCAGGGGGAGTCTGGCTACACCTTC. The chain uses TRBV27 and TRBJ1-2; 7 nucleotides line up with TRBD1. Unmatched junction bases numbered 6, after V lost 4 bases and J lost 7 bases. The V gene's germline CDR1 is MNHEY and CDR2 SMNVEV (reference sequence). This CDR3 has 13 amino acids.

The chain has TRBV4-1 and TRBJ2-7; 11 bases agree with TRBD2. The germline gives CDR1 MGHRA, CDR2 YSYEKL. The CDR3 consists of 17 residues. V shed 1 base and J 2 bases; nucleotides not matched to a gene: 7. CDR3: CASSQGRLAGQAYEQYF. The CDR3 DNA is TGCGCCAGCAGCCAAGGGAGACTAGCGGGACAAGCCTACGAGCAGTACTTC.

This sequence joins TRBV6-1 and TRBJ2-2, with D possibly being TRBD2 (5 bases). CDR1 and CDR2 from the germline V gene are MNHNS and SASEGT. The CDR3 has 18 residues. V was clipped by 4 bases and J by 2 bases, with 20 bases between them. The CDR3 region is CASSALTTRTGNTGELFF. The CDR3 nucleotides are TGTGCCAGCAGTGCTCTAACTACCCGGACGGGAAACACCGGGGAGCTGTTTTTT.

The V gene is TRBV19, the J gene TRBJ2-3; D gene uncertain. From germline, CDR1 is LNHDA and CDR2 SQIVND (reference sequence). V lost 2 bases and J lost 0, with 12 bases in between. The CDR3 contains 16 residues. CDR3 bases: TGTGCCAGTAGTATACGCAGGTTTCCTAGCACAGATACGCAGTATTTT. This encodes CASSIRRFPSTDTQYF.

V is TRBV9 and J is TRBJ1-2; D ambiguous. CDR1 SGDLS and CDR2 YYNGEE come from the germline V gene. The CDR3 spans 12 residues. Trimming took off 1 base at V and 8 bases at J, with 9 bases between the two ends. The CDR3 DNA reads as TGTGCCAGCAGCGTAACGACTGGGGGCTACACCTTC. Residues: CASSVTTGGYTF.

The CDR3 loop reads CASSLTSGAGETQYF. The CDR3 DNA is TGTGCCAGCAGCTTAACTAGCGGGGCAGGAGAGACCCAGTACTTC. This chain connects TRBV7-9 to TRBJ2-5; 10 bases agree with TRBD2. The germline V gene encodes CDR1 SEHNR and CDR2 FQNEAQ (reference sequence). Trimming removed 2 bases from V and 4 bases from J; junction bases left unmatched: 4. CDR3 size: 15 residues. The full variable domain, completed using reference TRBV7-9 and TRBJ2-5, is DTGVSQNPRHKITKRGQNVTFRCDPISEHNRLYWYRQTLGQGPEFLTYFQNEAQLEKSRLLSDRFSAERPKGSFSTLEIQRTEQGDSAMYLCASSLTSGAGETQYFGPGTRLLVL.

The CDR3 DNA is TGTGCCAGCAGCTGGGGGCCTAGCGGGAGTATGGAGACCCAGTACTTC. Translated, it gives CASSWGPSGSMETQYF. The chain has TRBV5-6 and TRBJ2-5; 10 bases are shared with TRBD2. The CDR3 is 16 residues long. With V trimmed by 3 bases and J by 5 bases, 10 bases remained unmatched. Germline V gene sequence: CDR1 SGHDT, CDR2 YYEEEE.

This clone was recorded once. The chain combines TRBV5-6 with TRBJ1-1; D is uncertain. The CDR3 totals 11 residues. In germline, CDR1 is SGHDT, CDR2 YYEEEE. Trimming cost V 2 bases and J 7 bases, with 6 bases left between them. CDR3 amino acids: CASSFRSEAFF. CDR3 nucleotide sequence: TGTGCCAGCAGCTTCCGGAGTGAAGCTTTCTTT.

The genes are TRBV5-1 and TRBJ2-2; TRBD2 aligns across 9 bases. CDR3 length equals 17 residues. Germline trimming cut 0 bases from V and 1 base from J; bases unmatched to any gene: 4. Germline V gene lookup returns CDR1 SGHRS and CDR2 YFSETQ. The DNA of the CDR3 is TGCGCCAGCAGCTTGGTCCTAGCGGGACAGAACACCGGGGAGCTGTTTTTT. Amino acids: CASSLVLAGQNTGELFF.